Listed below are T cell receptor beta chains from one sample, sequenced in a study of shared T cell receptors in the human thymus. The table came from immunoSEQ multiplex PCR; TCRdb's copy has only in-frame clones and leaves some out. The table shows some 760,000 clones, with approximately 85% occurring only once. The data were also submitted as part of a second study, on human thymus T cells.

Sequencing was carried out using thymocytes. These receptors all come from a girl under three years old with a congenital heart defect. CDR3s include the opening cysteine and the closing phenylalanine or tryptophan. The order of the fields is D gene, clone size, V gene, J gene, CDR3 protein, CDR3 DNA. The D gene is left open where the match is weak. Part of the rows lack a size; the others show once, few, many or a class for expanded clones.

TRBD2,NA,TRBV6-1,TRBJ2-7,CASGLAGVRSYEQYF,TGTGCCAGCGGTCTAGCGGGGGTTCGCTCCTACGAGCAGTACTTC
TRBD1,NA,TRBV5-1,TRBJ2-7,CASSLGTGAYEQYF,TGCGCCAGCAGCTTGGGGACAGGAGCCTACGAGCAGTACTTC
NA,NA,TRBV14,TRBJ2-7,CASSARQGGVYEQYF,TGTGCCAGCAGCGCGCGCCAGGGGGGTGTCTACGAGCAGTACTTC
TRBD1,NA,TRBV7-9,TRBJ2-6,CASSGQAASSGANVLTF,TGTGCCAGCTCAGGACAGGCAGCTTCCTCTGGGGCCAACGTCCTGACTTTC
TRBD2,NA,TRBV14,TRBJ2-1,CASSPRTSGGVGFEQFF,TGTGCCAGCAGCCCTCGGACTAGCGGGGGGGTAGGGTTTGAGCAGTTCTTC
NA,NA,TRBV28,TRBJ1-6,CASTGLGISSYNSPLHF,TGTGCCAGCACGGGATTAGGGATTAGCTCCTATAATTCACCCCTCCACTTT
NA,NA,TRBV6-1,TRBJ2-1,CASSETGVNEQFF,TGTGCCAGCAGTGAAACCGGGGTCAATGAGCAGTTCTTC
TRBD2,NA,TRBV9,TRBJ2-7,CASSRAGANYEQYF,TGTGCCAGCAGCAGAGCGGGGGCGAACTACGAGCAGTACTTC
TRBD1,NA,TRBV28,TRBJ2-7,CASSLTGQGVDEQYF,TGTGCCAGCAGTCTAACGGGACAGGGAGTTGACGAGCAGTACTTC
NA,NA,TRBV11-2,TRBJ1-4,CASSPGRGGEKLFF,TGTGCCAGCAGCCCCGGGAGGGGAGGTGAAAAACTGTTTTTT
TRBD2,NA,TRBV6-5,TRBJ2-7,CASSYSSGGWTYEQYF,TGTGCCAGCAGTTACTCAAGCGGGGGCTGGACCTACGAGCAGTACTTC
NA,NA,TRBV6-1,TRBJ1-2,CASSEGWRPGANYGYTF,TGTGCCAGCAGTGAAGGTTGGCGTCCAGGGGCTAACTATGGCTACACCTTC
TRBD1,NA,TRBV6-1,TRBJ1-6,CASSDKLFRDRGSPLHF,TGTGCCAGCAGTGACAAATTATTCCGGGACAGAGGTTCACCCCTCCACTTT
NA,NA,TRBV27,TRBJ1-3,CASSFLLGNTIYF,TGTGCCAGCAGTTTCCTTCTTGGAAACACCATATATTTT
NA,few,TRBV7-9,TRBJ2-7,CASSLDQVGTYEQYF,TGTGCCAGCAGCTTAGATCAGGTCGGAACCTACGAGCAGTACTTC
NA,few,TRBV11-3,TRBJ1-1,CASSTGQNTEAFF,TGTGCCAGCAGCACGGGACAGAACACTGAAGCTTTCTTT
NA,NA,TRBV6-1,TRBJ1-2,CASRQASNYGYTF,TGTGCCAGCAGACAGGCCTCTAACTATGGCTACACCTTC